This T cell receptor (beta chain) was documented in a study of cytomegalovirus exposure and HLA in healthy donors. Clones were sequenced by immunoSEQ multiplex PCR, and TCRdb holds only the in-frame ones, with some missing. Found here are 95,000 to 150,000 clones, more than 70% of them singletons; the top ten hold approximately 2.3%. Study results and limitations: Through in vitro validation, a few CMV-associated chains were shown to be specific for CMV antigens. Cytomegalovirus association was listed for approximately 160 TCR beta chains. Generally TCR sequences proved uncommon, though certain public TCRs appeared in numerous donors.

From germline, CDR1 is LNHNV and CDR2 YYDKDF (reference sequence). This CDR3 is 15 amino acids long. J lost 16 bases, V lost 0 bases, and 14 bases had no gene match. On this clone: Its antigen is unknown.

The sequence derives from a woman aged 30 to 39 in good health and CMV-seronegative. This chain connects TRBV15 to TRBJ2-4; 8 nucleotides agree with TRBD1. The sequenced sample was PBMCs. CDR3 in amino acids: CATSRERGPRDRNYF. The CDR3 DNA reads as TGTGCCACCAGCAGAGAAAGGGGTCCCCGGGACAGGAACTACTTC.